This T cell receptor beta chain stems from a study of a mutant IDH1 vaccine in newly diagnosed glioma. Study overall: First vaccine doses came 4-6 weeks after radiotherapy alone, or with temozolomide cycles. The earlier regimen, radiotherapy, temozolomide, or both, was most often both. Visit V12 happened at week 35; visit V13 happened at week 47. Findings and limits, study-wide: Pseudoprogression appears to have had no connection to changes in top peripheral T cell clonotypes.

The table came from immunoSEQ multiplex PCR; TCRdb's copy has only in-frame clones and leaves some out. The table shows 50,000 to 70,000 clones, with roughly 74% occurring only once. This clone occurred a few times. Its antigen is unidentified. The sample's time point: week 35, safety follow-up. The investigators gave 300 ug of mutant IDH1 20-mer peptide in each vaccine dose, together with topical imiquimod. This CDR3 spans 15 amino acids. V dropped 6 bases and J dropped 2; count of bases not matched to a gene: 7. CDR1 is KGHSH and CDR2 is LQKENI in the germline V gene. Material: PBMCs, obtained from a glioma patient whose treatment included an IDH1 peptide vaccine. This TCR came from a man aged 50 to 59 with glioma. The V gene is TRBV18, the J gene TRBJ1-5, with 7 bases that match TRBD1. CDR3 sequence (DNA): TGTGCCAGCTCCACAGGGGTGGAAGGCAATCAGCCCCAGCATTTT. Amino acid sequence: CASSTGVEGNQPQHF.